Below, one T cell receptor (beta chain) is given with its context. The antigen is undetermined. This sample was included in a study of T cells after yellow fever vaccination. Conversion of TCR transcripts into cDNA relied on 5'RACE template switching, which added a universal primer site and UMIs. TCRdb re-called the 5' RACE reads through MiXCR, storing one row per CDR3 protein. Of under 550,000 distinct CDR3 sequences in the sample, 20% to 25% were seen once. Study-level results: Overall, a small share of clonotypes was seen in both CD4 and CD8 compartments. A large majority of primary-vaccination clones showed up again after the booster (about 96% CD4, around 90% CD8).

There are 16 residues in the CDR3. Germline V gives CDR1 ENHRY, CDR2 SYGVKD. The germline V and J ends were trimmed by 0 bases and 6 bases, with 15 bases remaining between them. The source material was PBMCs, sampled approximately 22 days after the first yellow fever vaccination. The sequence was obtained from a man younger than 35 who received the YFV17D yellow fever vaccine. The gene calls are TRBV10-3 and TRBJ1-5, with D uncertain. CDR3 protein: CAISESMSFGVQPQHF. The CDR3 DNA reads TGTGCCATCAGTGAGTCGATGTCGTTCGGAGTTCAGCCCCAGCATTTT.